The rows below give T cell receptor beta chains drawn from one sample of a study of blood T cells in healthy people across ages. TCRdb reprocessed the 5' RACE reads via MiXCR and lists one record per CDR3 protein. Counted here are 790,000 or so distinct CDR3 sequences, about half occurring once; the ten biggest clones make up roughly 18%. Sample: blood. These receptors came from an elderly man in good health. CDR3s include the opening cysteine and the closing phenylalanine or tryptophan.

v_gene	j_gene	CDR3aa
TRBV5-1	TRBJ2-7	CASSFRDRDTDEQYF
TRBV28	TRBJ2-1	CASSELSRDIRGHEQFF
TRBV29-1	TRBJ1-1	CSAGQGGHTEAFF
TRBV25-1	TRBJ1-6	CASRRRDPHSPLHF
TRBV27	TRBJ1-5	CASSGQGAGSIQHF
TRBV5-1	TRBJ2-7	CASSRQTGTSSHEQYF
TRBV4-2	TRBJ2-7	CASSQDRGNRDEQNF
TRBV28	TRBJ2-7	CASSLSPGANEQYF
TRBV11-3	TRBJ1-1	CASGGPMSTEAFF
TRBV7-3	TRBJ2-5	CASSGYVRETQYF
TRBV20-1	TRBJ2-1	CSARDLSGNEQFF
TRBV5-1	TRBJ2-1	CTSSLHASGSNEQFF
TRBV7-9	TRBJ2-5	CASSFEPGGPKVYEQYF
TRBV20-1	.	CSALRQDEQYF
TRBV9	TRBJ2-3	CASSPTPTDTQYF
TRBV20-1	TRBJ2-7	CSANEFGPNYEQYF
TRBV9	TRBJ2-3	CASSVNPGVVTDTQYF
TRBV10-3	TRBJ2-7	CAISRGQGYERYF
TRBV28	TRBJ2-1	CASSLGGNYYNEQFF
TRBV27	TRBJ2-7	CASSPRWRVGYEQYF
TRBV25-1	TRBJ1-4	CASRRSELEKLFF
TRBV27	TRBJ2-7	CASSLSPRGTAVDEQYF
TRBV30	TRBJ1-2	CAFSGTGEGGYTF
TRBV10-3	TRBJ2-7	CAISEPGLAGYEQYF
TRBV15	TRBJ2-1	CATSRDRGLRGFRNEQFF
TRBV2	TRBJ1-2	CASTTPGQGNRGYTF
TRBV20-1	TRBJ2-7	CSASESGIYEQYF
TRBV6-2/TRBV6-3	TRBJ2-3	CASSLGQITDTQYF
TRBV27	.	CASSTLPYEQYF
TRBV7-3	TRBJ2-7	CASRSGTGPSYEQYF
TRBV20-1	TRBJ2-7	CSAALSGRAYEQYF
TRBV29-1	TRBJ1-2	CSVEGLSKRGYGYTF
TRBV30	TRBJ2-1	CAWSSSGHEQFF
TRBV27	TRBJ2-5	CASSLGFGTSGSIETQYF
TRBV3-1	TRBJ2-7	CASSQMASGPGGYEQYF
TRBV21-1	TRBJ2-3	CASSKLTSGSPFGADTQYF
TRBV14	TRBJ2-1	CASSLRQATYNEQFF
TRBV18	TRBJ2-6	CASPGTGEEAGANVLTF
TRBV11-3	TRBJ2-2	CASRKTATGELFF
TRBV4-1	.	CASSQAPTPGLYEQYF
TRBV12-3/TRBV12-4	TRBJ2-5	CASSLGQARETQYF
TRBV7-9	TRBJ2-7	CASSLRFRESYEQYF
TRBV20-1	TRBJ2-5	CSASARLAGVVETQYF
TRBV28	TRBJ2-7	CASTTGTSSYEQYF
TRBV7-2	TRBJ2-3	CASSLAGQGAADTQYF
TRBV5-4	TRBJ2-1	CASRLSQGVYNEQFF
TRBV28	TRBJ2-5	CTSSSSGQGAETQYF
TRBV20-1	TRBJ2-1	CSALTGTSYEQFF
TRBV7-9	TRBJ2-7	CASSVNSVGNEQYF
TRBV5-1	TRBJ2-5	CASSSFGQRNQETQYF
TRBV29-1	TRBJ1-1	CSVIPGQEAAGTEAFF
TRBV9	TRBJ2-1	CASSVQGVDPGLAYNEQFF
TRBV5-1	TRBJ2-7	CASSLAKGWQYF
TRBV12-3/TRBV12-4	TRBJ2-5	CASSRSGSPEGTQYF
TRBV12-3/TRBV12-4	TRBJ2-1	CASSLQRGYNEQFF
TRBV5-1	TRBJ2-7	CASSRRSGSYEQYF
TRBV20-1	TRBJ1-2	CSARDAGASSYGYTF